One sample yielded the 30 T cell receptor beta chains listed below, sequenced in a study of T cell changes during pregnancy in multiple sclerosis. Repertoires were generated with immunoSEQ multiplex PCR, while TCRdb's copy carries only in-frame clones and drops some. Among tens of thousands of clones, 70% to 90% were seen once, and the ten largest hold around 0.9%. The sample consisted of peripheral blood, taken in the first trimester of pregnancy. These receptors were collected from a female donor in good health, enrolled as a control in a pregnancy study.

J is TRBJ2-1 and V is TRBV27; 7 bases align to TRBD2. This CDR3 has 17 residues. The ends lost 2 bases at V and 7 bases at J; junction bases unmatched: 14. Germline CDR1 MNHEY, CDR2 SMNVEV (reference sequence). The CDR3 protein is CASSLGSGLAVGNEQFF. The CDR3 DNA sequence: TGTGCCAGCAGTTTAGGGTCCGGGCTAGCGGTCGGGAATGAGCAGTTCTTC.

The rearrangement uses TRBV14 and TRBJ2-5; 8 bases are shared with TRBD1. Per the germline V gene, CDR1 is SGHDN and CDR2 is FVKESK. The CDR3 sequence is 20 residues long. The trim removed 0 bases at V and 2 bases at J, leaving 17 bases unmatched. CDR3 residues: CASSQELRWGTGDRQETQYF. As DNA, the CDR3 is TGTGCCAGCAGCCAAGAGCTCCGTTGGGGGACCGGGGACAGGCAAGAGACCCAGTACTTC.

The rearrangement joins TRBV29-1 to TRBJ2-1, with 7 bases aligning to TRBD2. This CDR3 has 16 amino acids. V dropped 6 bases and J dropped 2; count of bases not matched to a gene: 13. Germline V gene lookup returns CDR1 SQVTM and CDR2 ANQGSEA. Here the CDR3 DNA reads TGCAGCGTGCGGGGAGGGAGCGCCTCACCCTACAATGAGCAGTTCTTC. It is translated as CSVRGGSASPYNEQFF.

There are a few counts of this clone. CDR3 in DNA: TGTGCCAGCTCACCTTCAGGGGGCTATAATTCACCCCTCCACTTT. Translation gives CASSPSGGYNSPLHF. The chain uses TRBV18 and TRBJ1-6; 7 bases are shared with TRBD1. Germline loops: CDR1 KGHSH, CDR2 LQKENI. This CDR3 contains 15 residues. The V gene end was trimmed by 3 bases and the J gene end by 3 bases; junction bases not matched to a gene: 2.

The chain carries TRBV7-8 and TRBJ1-1, with D perhaps matching TRBD1 (6 bases). Germline V lookup: CDR1 SGHVS, CDR2 FQNEAQ. V lost 7 bases and J 1 base, leaving 10 bases between the germline ends. The CDR3 extends over 13 amino acids. CDR3 DNA sequence: TGTGCCAGCACCCCGGACAGGAACACTGAAGCTTTCTTT. As protein: CASTPDRNTEAFF.

The rearrangement joins TRBV7-6 to TRBJ2-7, with TRBD1 matching over 7 bases. There are 14 residues in the CDR3. V dropped 1 base and J dropped 0; count of bases not matched to a gene: 0. Looked up from germline, CDR1 is SGHVS and CDR2 is FNYEAQ. The DNA for the CDR3 is TGTGCCAGCAGCTTAGGGACAGGCTCCTACGAGCAGTACTTC. It yields the protein CASSLGTGSYEQYF.

This chain connects TRBV7-9 to TRBJ1-6; TRBD1 matches 7 bases. This CDR3 region has 14 residues. V shed 5 bases, J shed 10 bases, and the junction held 8 bases outside the gene matches. The germline gives CDR1 SEHNR, CDR2 FQNEAQ (reference sequence). In nucleotides, the CDR3 is TGTGCCAGCAGCCCGGGGACAGTCGGCTCACCCCTCCACTTT. Protein: CASSPGTVGSPLHF.

The chain employs TRBV19 and TRBJ1-1, with D uncertain. This CDR3 is 13 amino acids long. The ends were cut back, 7 bases at V and 2 bases at J, with 11 bases in the middle. Germline V CDR1 and CDR2: LNHDA, SQIVND (reference sequence). CDR3: CASTYGRNTEAFF. For the CDR3, the DNA is TGTGCCAGTACCTATGGTAGAAACACTGAAGCTTTCTTT.

The chain combines TRBV30 with TRBJ1-5; TRBD1 matches at 9 bases. The CDR3 consists of 15 residues. The junction had 7 bases not matched to a gene; V was cut back by 1 base and J by 6 bases. The germline V gene encodes CDR1 GTSNPN and CDR2 SVGIG (reference sequence). In DNA, the CDR3 is TGTGCCTGGAGTGGGGACAGGGTAATAGGTCAGCCCCAGCATTTT. Translated: CAWSGDRVIGQPQHF.

This sequence joins TRBV6-6 and TRBJ2-3; TRBD2 might be the D (5 bases). V lost 5 bases, J lost 2 bases, and 17 bases lay in between. This CDR3 region has 16 residues. Per the germline V gene, CDR1 is MNHNY and CDR2 is SVGAGI (reference sequence). In DNA, the CDR3 is TGTGCCAGCAGTGCCATAATCAGCGGATACACAGATACGCAGTATTTT. Translation: CASSAIISGYTDTQYF.

The chain combines TRBV29-1 with TRBJ1-3; D uncertain. Germline loops: CDR1 SQVTM, CDR2 ANQGSEA. Between the trimmed V and J ends, which lost 8 bases and 3 bases, there was a span of 8 bases. The CDR3 has 11 amino acids. The CDR3 bases are TGCAGCCCGAAACTTGGAAACACCATATATTTT. Its protein is CSPKLGNTIYF.

The chain is built from TRBV2 and TRBJ2-5; TRBD2 aligns across 11 bases. The germline gives CDR1 SNHLY, CDR2 FYNNEI. This CDR3 region has 15 residues. The J segment lost 4 bases and the V segment lost 6 bases, leaving 7 bases of the junction unmatched. The CDR3 coding sequence is TGTGCCAGCAGGTTAGCGGGGGGGCCTTCAGAGACCCAGTACTTC. As protein: CASRLAGGPSETQYF.

The chain joins TRBV10-3 to TRBJ1-3; D unclear. The germline V and J ends were trimmed by 10 bases and 7 bases, with 8 bases remaining between them. The CDR3 has 10 amino acids. Per the germline V gene, CDR1 is ENHRY and CDR2 is SYGVKD. This CDR3 reads CATGGNTIYF. CDR3 nucleotide sequence: TGTGCCACCGGCGGTAACACCATATATTTT.

This sequence joins TRBV6-5 and TRBJ1-1; 11 bases are shared with TRBD1. The V and J ends lost 0 bases and 10 bases, in that order; junction bases with no gene match: 7. Germline assignment: CDR1 MNHEY and CDR2 SVGAGI. The CDR3 is made up of 15 amino acids. The CDR3 loop reads CASSYSSTGTGGAFF. CDR3 DNA sequence: TGTGCCAGCAGTTACTCGAGTACGGGGACAGGGGGAGCTTTCTTT.

The chain has TRBV28 and TRBJ1-5; possibly TRBD1 for D (6 bases). The CDR3 has 16 amino acids. Germline V gene lookup returns CDR1 MDHEN and CDR2 SYDVKM. Trimming removed 3 bases from V and 7 bases from J, with 19 bases in between. Here the CDR3 reads CASSLAGLGGQQPQHF. The CDR3 nucleotides are TGTGCCAGCAGTTTGGCAGGTTTGGGGGGGCAACAGCCCCAGCATTTT.

This rearrangement joins TRBV7-9 to TRBJ2-2; weak D call: TRBD1 (6 bases). CDR3 size: 14 residues. V dropped 1 base and J dropped 5 bases, with 8 bases sitting between them. CDR1 SEHNR and CDR2 FQNEAQ come from the germline V gene (reference sequence). The CDR3 region has the DNA TGTGCCAGCAGCTTAGGACAGGCGACCGGGGAGCTGTTTTTT. This encodes CASSLGQATGELFF.

The V gene is TRBV19, the J gene TRBJ1-2; no firm D call. V was pared by 5 bases and J by 3 bases, with 10 bases between. Germline V gene lookup returns CDR1 LNHDA and CDR2 SQIVND (reference sequence). CDR3 length: 13 residues. The chain's CDR3 is CASSPGYHYGYTF. The DNA for the CDR3 is TGTGCCAGTAGTCCAGGATATCACTATGGCTACACCTTC.

J is TRBJ2-7 and V is TRBV5-1, with D perhaps matching TRBD2 (5 bases). In germline, CDR1 is SGHRS, CDR2 YFSETQ. The V and J ends lost 4 bases and 3 bases respectively, with 5 bases between them. The CDR3 runs 11 residues. The DNA for the CDR3 is TGCGCCAGCAGCCGGGACTACGAGCAGTACTTC. It translates to CASSRDYEQYF.

CDR3 coding DNA: TGTGCCTGGAGTGGAGGGAGCTCTGGAAACACCATATATTTT. This sequence encodes CAWSGGSSGNTIYF. This chain uses TRBV30 with TRBJ1-3; no clear D. The length of the CDR3 is 14 residues. V was pared by 1 base and J by 0 bases, with 7 bases between. Germline V gives CDR1 GTSNPN, CDR2 SVGIG (reference sequence).

V and J are TRBV7-9 and TRBJ2-7, with a weak D call TRBD2 (6 bases). The CDR3 is made up of 15 amino acids. V lost 6 bases and J lost 2, with 17 bases in between. Germline V gene sequence: CDR1 SEHNR, CDR2 FQNEAQ (reference sequence). The CDR3 DNA sequence: TGTGCCAGCAGAGCCGGGACTGCCGGCCCCTACGAGCAGTACTTC. The encoded protein is CASRAGTAGPYEQYF.

J is TRBJ1-2 and V is TRBV28, with D uncertain. Germline V gene data show CDR1 as MDHEN and CDR2 as SYDVKM. The CDR3 sequence is 16 residues long. The ends were cut back, 2 bases at V and 8 bases at J, with 21 bases in the middle. The CDR3 is CASSLPTPNDKRGYTF. The CDR3 coding sequence is TGTGCCAGCAGTTTACCGACCCCGAATGACAAAAGGGGCTACACCTTC.

CDR3 region: CASSIVGGAPQNTEAFF. The DNA for the CDR3 is TGTGCCAGTAGTATAGTCGGCGGGGCACCTCAAAACACTGAAGCTTTCTTT. The rearrangement joins TRBV19 to TRBJ1-1; D possibly corresponds to TRBD1 (5 bases). Per germline, CDR1 LNHDA and CDR2 SQIVND (reference sequence). CDR3 length: 17 residues. The V end was cut by 1 base, the J end by 2 bases, with 17 bases between.

The table lists this clone with a count of one. The chain joins TRBV15 to TRBJ2-7; D possibly corresponds to TRBD2 (6 bases). Germline values: CDR1 LNHNV, CDR2 YYDKDF (reference sequence). The CDR3 totals 15 residues. V lost 5 bases and J 3 bases, leaving 17 bases between the germline ends. DNA of the CDR3: TGTGCCACCAGCCCGCGGGATGAGGGTGGCTACGAGCAGTACTTC. Its translation is CATSPRDEGGYEQYF.

This clone was picked up a small number of times. The gene calls are TRBV25-1 and TRBJ2-3, with a possible D match to TRBD2 (5 bases). In germline, CDR1 is MGHDK, CDR2 SYGVNS. The CDR3 consists of 15 residues. V dropped 2 bases and J dropped 6 bases, with 15 bases sitting between them. This chain's CDR3 is CASSEATGYQDTQYF. CDR3 DNA sequence: TGTGCCAGCAGTGAAGCGACGGGGTATCAGGATACGCAGTATTTT.

The rearrangement links TRBV18 to TRBJ1-1, with 12 bases identical to TRBD1. This CDR3 spans 17 amino acids. Germline CDR1 and CDR2: KGHSH and LQKENI. V trimming: 3 bases; J trimming: 4 bases; junction bases outside the gene matches: 9. The CDR3 region has the DNA TGTGCCAGCTCACCTCTGGGACAGGGGGCCGTGAGCACTGAAGCTTTCTTT. It specifies CASSPLGQGAVSTEAFF.

The V and J genes are TRBV6-5 and TRBJ2-7; 8 bases align to TRBD1. Per the germline V gene, CDR1 is MNHEY and CDR2 is SVGAGI. V lost 6 bases and J lost 2; bases outside the gene matches: 9. This CDR3 contains 15 residues. In nucleotides, the CDR3 is TGTGCCAGCAGGAACTCTCGACAGGGGCCCTACGAGCAGTACTTC. It is translated as CASRNSRQGPYEQYF.

This clone appeared a few times. V and J are TRBV5-1 and TRBJ2-7; TRBD1 aligns across 7 bases. Per the germline V gene, CDR1 is SGHRS and CDR2 is YFSETQ. V dropped 4 bases and J dropped 2; count of bases not matched to a gene: 9. This CDR3 is 15 amino acids long. In nucleotides, the CDR3 is TGCGCCAGCAGCCCGTATCCCGGACAGGCCTACGAGCAGTACTTC. As protein: CASSPYPGQAYEQYF. Full variable domain (remainder filled in from reference TRBV5-1 and TRBJ2-7): KAGVTQTPRYLIKTRGQQVTLSCSPISGHRSVSWYQQTPGQGLQFLFEYFSETQRNKGNFPGRFSGRQFSNSRSEMNVSTLELGDSALYLCASSPYPGQAYEQYFGPGTRLTVT.

The chain carries TRBV19 and TRBJ1-2; the D is unclear. The CDR3 has 12 amino acids. The ends were cut back, 3 bases at V and 6 bases at J, with 8 bases in the middle. CDR1 LNHDA and CDR2 SQIVND come from the germline V gene (reference sequence). Here the CDR3 reads CASSIYGDGYTF. CDR3 in DNA: TGTGCCAGTAGTATTTACGGGGATGGCTACACCTTC.

V is TRBV18 and J is TRBJ2-5; possible D gene TRBD2, 5 bases. The CDR3 contains 15 residues. V was cut by 1 base and J by 1 base, with 10 bases left in between. The germline V gene encodes CDR1 KGHSH and CDR2 LQKENI. CDR3 sequence (DNA): TGTGCCAGCTCACCACGGGAGCGCGTCCAAGAGACCCAGTACTTC. It specifies CASSPRERVQETQYF.

The CDR3 coding sequence is TGTGCCAGCAGTTGGACAGGTAACACTGAAGCTTTCTTT. This sequence encodes CASSWTGNTEAFF. The chain joins TRBV27 to TRBJ1-1; 7 nucleotides match TRBD1. Germline lookup yields CDR1 MNHEY and CDR2 SMNVEV (reference sequence). The CDR3 sequence is 13 residues long. J was trimmed by 2 bases and V by 4 bases; bases with no gene match: 1.